These 5 T cell receptor beta chains share one sample of origin, sequenced in a study of control samples from healthy donors and cancer patients. Using immunoSEQ multiplex PCR, the repertoire was profiled, and TCRdb retains in-frame clones only, with some absent. The sample contains about 75,000 clones, 94% of which appear only once. What was sequenced was blood. Receptors were obtained from a woman in her thirties or forties in good health.

The chain uses TRBV10-3 and TRBJ2-7; TRBD2 agrees at 8 bases. V trimming: 3 bases; J trimming: 6 bases; junction bases outside the gene matches: 7. CDR1 is ENHRY and CDR2 is SYGVKD in the germline V gene. This CDR3 region has 14 residues. The CDR3 sequence is CAISESGLAIEQYF. The CDR3 DNA follows: TGTGCCATCAGTGAATCAGGACTAGCCATCGAGCAGTACTTC.

The chain employs TRBV3-1 (or the pseudogene TRBV3-2) and TRBJ1-2; D remains unclear. This CDR3 is 15 amino acids long. Germline-derived CDR1 and CDR2 are LGHDT and YNNKEL (reference sequence). V was trimmed by 6 bases and J by 5 bases, leaving 19 bases between them. The CDR3 region is CASRGGVADIYGYTF. CDR3 coding DNA: TGTGCCAGCAGAGGCGGGGTCGCCGATATATATGGCTACACCTTC.

V and J are TRBV5-1 and TRBJ2-7, with TRBD1 identical over 8 bases. CDR1 is SGHRS, CDR2 YFSETQ, per germline. This CDR3 is built from 13 residues. Trimming removed 3 bases from V and 4 bases from J; junction bases left unmatched: 3. The CDR3, as DNA: TGCGCCAGCAGCTGGGGGACAGGATACGAGCAGTACTTC. It specifies CASSWGTGYEQYF.

The chain joins TRBV30 to TRBJ1-1, with D possibly matching TRBD1 (5 bases). This CDR3 is built from 12 residues. Germline CDR1 reads GTSNPN; CDR2 reads SVGIG (reference sequence). Deletions cut 2 bases from V and 5 bases from J, with 9 bases between. The CDR3 region is CAWSLGQTEAFF. The DNA of the CDR3 is TGTGCCTGGAGTTTGGGGCAAACTGAAGCTTTCTTT.

The chain joins TRBV28 to TRBJ2-1; 8 nucleotides match TRBD1. V was clipped by 8 bases and J by 7 bases; unmatched bases: 13. Germline assignment: CDR1 MDHEN and CDR2 SYDVKM. The CDR3 contains 15 residues. CDR3 sequence: CASFPTPDRVNEQFF. The CDR3 DNA sequence: TGTGCCAGCTTCCCAACGCCGGACAGGGTTAATGAGCAGTTCTTC. Full variable domain (outside the CDR3, taken from reference TRBV28 and TRBJ2-1): DVKVTQSSRYLVKRTGEKVFLECVQDMDHENMFWYRQDPGLGLRLIYFSYDVKMKEKGDIPEGYSVSREKKERFSLILESASTNQTSMYLCASFPTPDRVNEQFFGPGTRLTVL.